This is a list of T cell receptor beta chains from one sample in a study of CD8 T cells in Susac syndrome. TCRdb independently ran MiXCR on the immunoSEQ multiplex PCR reads; one entry per CDR3 protein. The sample shows more than 70,000 distinct CDR3 sequences, 85% to 95% of them seen only once. Sequencing was performed on CD8+ T cells from PBMCs. Receptor source: a human donor in good health. The CDR3 runs from the conserved cysteine through the conserved F or W. A D gene is named only where the DNA matches it firmly. Rows give clone size only sometimes, using once, few, many, or a class for an expanded clone.

J gene: TRBJ2-2
D gene: -
clone size: -
V gene: TRBV29-1
CDR3 protein: CSVVLGETGELFF
CDR3 DNA: TGCAGCGTTGTCTTGGGGGAAACCGGGGAGCTGTTTTTT

J gene: TRBJ1-2
D gene: -
clone size: -
V gene: TRBV27
CDR3 protein: CAAAPGADYGYTF
CDR3 DNA: TGTGCGGCGGCCCCAGGGGCGGACTATGGCTACACCTTC

J gene: TRBJ2-1
D gene: -
clone size: -
V gene: TRBV7-9
CDR3 protein: CASSTDRQGSYNEQFF
CDR3 DNA: TGTGCCAGCAGCACCGACAGGCAAGGCTCCTACAATGAGCAGTTCTTC

J gene: TRBJ1-2
D gene: -
clone size: -
V gene: TRBV3-1
CDR3 protein: CASSQDLTGGGDGYTF
CDR3 DNA: TGTGCCAGCAGCCAAGATCTGACTGGGGGAGGTGATGGCTACACCTTC

J gene: TRBJ2-1
D gene: -
clone size: -
V gene: TRBV27
CDR3 protein: CASSFNYPNEQFF
CDR3 DNA: TGTGCCAGCAGTTTTAACTACCCCAATGAGCAGTTCTTC

J gene: TRBJ1-4
D gene: -
clone size: -
V gene: TRBV2
CDR3 protein: CASSVGPRQENEKLFF
CDR3 DNA: TGTGCCAGCAGTGTCGGCCCGAGACAGGAGAATGAAAAACTGTTTTTT

J gene: TRBJ2-5
D gene: -
clone size: -
V gene: TRBV2
CDR3 protein: CASSEALGTLEETQYF
CDR3 DNA: TGTGCCAGCAGTGAAGCGCTCGGGACCCTTGAAGAGACCCAGTACTTC

J gene: TRBJ1-1
D gene: -
clone size: -
V gene: TRBV13
CDR3 protein: CASSPRVRTEAFF
CDR3 DNA: TGTGCCAGCAGCCCCCGCGTCCGGACTGAAGCTTTCTTT

J gene: TRBJ2-3
D gene: -
clone size: -
V gene: TRBV7-2
CDR3 protein: CASSLARTGDTQYF
CDR3 DNA: TGTGCCAGCAGCTTAGCGCGCACGGGAGATACGCAGTATTTT

J gene: TRBJ1-1
D gene: -
clone size: once
V gene: TRBV7-8
CDR3 protein: CASSPWDNLNTEAFF
CDR3 DNA: TGTGCCAGCAGCCCATGGGACAACTTGAACACTGAAGCTTTCTTT

J gene: TRBJ2-3
D gene: -
clone size: -
V gene: TRBV6-1
CDR3 protein: CAISPLSESTDTQYF
CDR3 DNA: TGTGCCATATCCCCTTTAAGCGAGAGCACAGATACGCAGTATTTT

J gene: TRBJ2-3
D gene: TRBD2
clone size: -
V gene: TRBV7-3
CDR3 protein: CASSQKRGRTDTQYF
CDR3 DNA: TGTGCCAGCAGCCAAAAGCGGGGGCGCACAGATACGCAGTATTTT

J gene: TRBJ1-2
D gene: -
clone size: -
V gene: TRBV27
CDR3 protein: CASSFMGGYGYTF
CDR3 DNA: TGTGCCAGCAGTTTCATGGGGGGCTATGGCTACACCTTC

J gene: TRBJ2-1
D gene: TRBD2
clone size: -
V gene: TRBV13
CDR3 protein: CASSSGGAFNEQFF
CDR3 DNA: TGTGCCAGCAGTAGCGGGGGGGCTTTCAATGAGCAGTTCTTC

J gene: TRBJ1-5
D gene: -
clone size: -
V gene: TRBV27
CDR3 protein: CASSLGASSQPQHF
CDR3 DNA: TGTGCCAGCAGTTTGGGGGCGAGCTCTCAGCCCCAGCATTTT

J gene: TRBJ1-2
D gene: -
clone size: -
V gene: TRBV29-1
CDR3 protein: CSVPSWMYGYTF
CDR3 DNA: TGCAGCGTTCCAAGTTGGATGTATGGCTACACCTTC

J gene: TRBJ2-5
D gene: TRBD1
clone size: -
V gene: TRBV20-1
CDR3 protein: CSARDLGTGETQYF
CDR3 DNA: TGCAGTGCTAGAGATCTGGGGACAGGGGAGACCCAGTACTTC

J gene: TRBJ2-1
D gene: TRBD1
clone size: -
V gene: TRBV5-6
CDR3 protein: CASSQGENEQFF
CDR3 DNA: TGTGCCAGCAGCCAGGGGGAGAATGAGCAGTTCTTC

J gene: TRBJ2-7
D gene: -
clone size: -
V gene: TRBV5-6
CDR3 protein: CASSLNNYEQYF
CDR3 DNA: TGTGCCAGCAGCTTAAACAACTACGAGCAGTACTTC

J gene: TRBJ1-2
D gene: -
clone size: once
V gene: TRBV29-1
CDR3 protein: CSVAFGSHGYTF
CDR3 DNA: TGCAGCGTTGCCTTCGGGAGCCATGGCTACACCTTC

J gene: TRBJ1-3
D gene: TRBD1
clone size: -
V gene: TRBV7-8
CDR3 protein: CASSLPSGQVANTIYF
CDR3 DNA: TGTGCCAGCAGCTTACCATCGGGACAGGTGGCAAACACCATATATTTT

J gene: TRBJ1-2
D gene: -
clone size: -
V gene: TRBV12-3/TRBV12-4
CDR3 protein: CASSWGGFGGYTF
CDR3 DNA: TGTGCCAGCAGCTGGGGGGGCTTCGGGGGCTACACCTTC

J gene: TRBJ2-7
D gene: TRBD2
clone size: -
V gene: TRBV5-1
CDR3 protein: CASSLDFSGPPDEQYF
CDR3 DNA: TGCGCCAGCAGCTTGGATTTTAGCGGGCCTCCCGACGAGCAGTACTTC

J gene: TRBJ1-5
D gene: -
clone size: -
V gene: TRBV7-9
CDR3 protein: CASSSLYSAQHF
CDR3 DNA: TGTGCCAGCAGCTCCTTGTACAGTGCCCAGCATTTT

J gene: TRBJ2-7
D gene: -
clone size: -
V gene: TRBV29-1
CDR3 protein: CSVGDSSYEQYF
CDR3 DNA: TGCAGCGTTGGCGACAGCTCCTACGAGCAGTACTTC

J gene: TRBJ2-6
D gene: -
clone size: -
V gene: TRBV7-8
CDR3 protein: CASSSLSGANVLTF
CDR3 DNA: TGTGCCAGCAGCTCGCTCTCTGGGGCCAACGTCCTGACTTTC

J gene: TRBJ2-7
D gene: TRBD1
clone size: -
V gene: TRBV7-8
CDR3 protein: CASTLDRANLVLYEQYF
CDR3 DNA: TGTGCCAGCACCCTAGACAGGGCCAACTTAGTCCTCTACGAGCAGTACTTC

J gene: TRBJ2-5
D gene: TRBD2
clone size: -
V gene: TRBV6-8
CDR3 protein: CASSSPGLADTQETQYF
CDR3 DNA: TGTGCCAGCAGTTCACCGGGACTAGCGGACACTCAAGAGACCCAGTACTTC

J gene: TRBJ1-1
D gene: -
clone size: -
V gene: TRBV6-4
CDR3 protein: CASPRRRRNEAFF
CDR3 DNA: TGTGCCAGCCCCAGGAGGCGACGAAATGAAGCTTTCTTT

J gene: TRBJ1-2
D gene: -
clone size: -
V gene: TRBV10-3
CDR3 protein: CAISQRSVDYGYTF
CDR3 DNA: TGTGCCATCAGCCAAAGGAGTGTTGACTATGGCTACACCTTC

J gene: TRBJ2-1
D gene: TRBD2
clone size: -
V gene: TRBV20-1
CDR3 protein: CSARGEIAGGNNEQFF
CDR3 DNA: TGCAGTGCTAGAGGGGAAATAGCGGGGGGTAACAATGAGCAGTTCTTC

J gene: TRBJ2-1
D gene: TRBD2
clone size: -
V gene: TRBV9
CDR3 protein: CASSLNSGGQPFF
CDR3 DNA: TGTGCCAGCAGTCTCAATAGCGGGGGCCAACCTTTCTTC

J gene: TRBJ2-7
D gene: -
clone size: -
V gene: TRBV5-6
CDR3 protein: CASSLYGGNSSYEQYF
CDR3 DNA: TGTGCCAGCAGCTTGTACGGAGGGAATAGCTCCTACGAGCAGTACTTC

J gene: TRBJ2-7
D gene: -
clone size: -
V gene: TRBV6-1
CDR3 protein: CASRFQGRSYEQYF
CDR3 DNA: TGTGCCAGCAGATTTCAAGGGAGGTCCTACGAGCAGTACTTC

J gene: TRBJ1-1
D gene: TRBD1
clone size: -
V gene: TRBV12-5
CDR3 protein: CASGLGDRKPDTEAFF
CDR3 DNA: TGTGCTAGTGGTTTGGGGGACAGGAAACCGGACACTGAAGCTTTCTTT

J gene: TRBJ1-1
D gene: -
clone size: -
V gene: TRBV7-6
CDR3 protein: CASSFPDGNTEAFF
CDR3 DNA: TGTGCCAGCAGCTTTCCCGACGGGAACACTGAAGCTTTCTTT

J gene: TRBJ2-7
D gene: TRBD1
clone size: -
V gene: TRBV7-8
CDR3 protein: CASSPEDRGHEQYF
CDR3 DNA: TGTGCCAGCAGCCCTGAAGACAGGGGCCACGAGCAGTACTTC

J gene: TRBJ2-7
D gene: -
clone size: -
V gene: TRBV7-6
CDR3 protein: CASSLDSVEQYF
CDR3 DNA: TGTGCCAGCAGCCTGGACAGTGTGGAGCAGTACTTC

J gene: TRBJ2-7
D gene: -
clone size: -
V gene: TRBV15
CDR3 protein: CATPRRTYEQYF
CDR3 DNA: TGTGCCACCCCCAGGCGGACCTACGAGCAGTACTTC

J gene: TRBJ2-1
D gene: TRBD2
clone size: -
V gene: TRBV4-1
CDR3 protein: CASSLTGTSYSEQFF
CDR3 DNA: TGCGCCAGCAGCCTCACCGGGACTAGTTACAGTGAGCAGTTCTTC

J gene: TRBJ1-1
D gene: -
clone size: -
V gene: TRBV5-6
CDR3 protein: CASSIMNTEAFF
CDR3 DNA: TGTGCCAGCAGCATCATGAACACTGAAGCTTTCTTT

J gene: TRBJ1-3
D gene: -
clone size: -
V gene: TRBV4-1
CDR3 protein: CASSQDSGSGNTIYF
CDR3 DNA: TGCGCCAGCAGCCAAGATTCGGGTTCTGGAAACACCATATATTTT

J gene: TRBJ1-6
D gene: TRBD1
clone size: -
V gene: TRBV23-1
CDR3 protein: CASSPPPRKHRGVSYNSPLHF
CDR3 DNA: TGCGCCAGCAGTCCCCCGCCCCGGAAACACAGGGGAGTGTCCTATAATTCACCCCTCCACTTT

J gene: TRBJ2-7
D gene: -
clone size: once
V gene: TRBV20-1
CDR3 protein: CSARDPDTVYEQYF
CDR3 DNA: TGCAGTGCTAGAGATCCGGACACAGTCTACGAGCAGTACTTC

J gene: TRBJ2-5
D gene: TRBD1
clone size: -
V gene: TRBV7-9
CDR3 protein: CASSPIQGSSQETQYF
CDR3 DNA: TGTGCCAGCAGCCCGATACAGGGGTCGAGCCAAGAGACCCAGTACTTC

J gene: TRBJ2-7
D gene: TRBD2
clone size: -
V gene: TRBV10-3
CDR3 protein: CAISDSGATYEQYF
CDR3 DNA: TGTGCCATCAGTGATAGCGGGGCAACCTACGAGCAGTACTTC

J gene: TRBJ1-1
D gene: -
clone size: -
V gene: TRBV3-1
CDR3 protein: CASSQTGLDTEAFF
CDR3 DNA: TGTGCCAGCAGCCAAACAGGGTTGGACACTGAAGCTTTCTTT

J gene: TRBJ2-7
D gene: TRBD2
clone size: -
V gene: TRBV29-1
CDR3 protein: CSVEGLAGGDPYEQYF
CDR3 DNA: TGCAGCGTTGAGGGACTAGCGGGGGGAGACCCCTACGAGCAGTACTTC

J gene: TRBJ2-7
D gene: TRBD1
clone size: -
V gene: TRBV19
CDR3 protein: CASSMGQGNEQYF
CDR3 DNA: TGTGCCAGTAGTATGGGACAGGGGAACGAGCAGTACTTC

J gene: TRBJ2-7
D gene: TRBD1
clone size: -
V gene: TRBV2
CDR3 protein: CASTTRFDRGEQYF
CDR3 DNA: TGTGCCAGCACGACGCGGTTTGACAGGGGCGAGCAGTACTTC

J gene: TRBJ1-5
D gene: -
clone size: -
V gene: TRBV27
CDR3 protein: CASSLWPNQPQHF
CDR3 DNA: TGTGCCAGCAGTTTATGGCCAAATCAGCCCCAGCATTTT

J gene: TRBJ2-1
D gene: -
clone size: -
V gene: TRBV12-3/TRBV12-4
CDR3 protein: CASSLLQGAYNEQFF
CDR3 DNA: TGTGCCAGCAGTTTACTCCAGGGTGCCTACAATGAGCAGTTCTTC